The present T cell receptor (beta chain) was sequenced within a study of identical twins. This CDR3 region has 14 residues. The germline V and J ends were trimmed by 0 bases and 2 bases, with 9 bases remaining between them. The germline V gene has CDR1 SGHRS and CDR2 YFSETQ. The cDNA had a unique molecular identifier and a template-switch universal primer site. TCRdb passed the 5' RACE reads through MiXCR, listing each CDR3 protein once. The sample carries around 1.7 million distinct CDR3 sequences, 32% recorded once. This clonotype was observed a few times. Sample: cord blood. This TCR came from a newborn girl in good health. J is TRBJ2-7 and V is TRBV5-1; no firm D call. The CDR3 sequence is CASSLDSAPYEQYF. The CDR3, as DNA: TGCGCCAGCAGCTTGGATTCGGCTCCCTACGAGCAGTACTTC.